The rows below give T cell receptor beta chains drawn from one sample of a study of cytomegalovirus exposure and HLA in healthy donors. The assay was immunoSEQ multiplex PCR, and TCRdb's table has in-frame clones only and misses some. In the table there are about 150,000 clones, 85% of which are singletons. The source material was PBMCs. The receptors come from a boy younger than 10 in good health and CMV-seronegative. CDR3s include the opening cysteine and the closing phenylalanine or tryptophan.

V gene	CDR3 protein
TRBV30	CAWNAAGDEFQPQHF
TRBV6-4	CASSETSGSYNEQFF
TRBV5-1	CASSLGGSGERDTQYF
TRBV14	CASSQGDRAFGETQYF
TRBV19	CASSATVNTEAFF
TRBV19	CASSDVRDSNYGYTF
TRBV19	CASSIVGSSQETQYF
TRBV4-1	CASSPRENPRGEKLFF
TRBV28	CASIGGLSTDTQYF
TRBV5-1	CASRLTGGSTDTQYF
TRBV6-4	CASSGQGTDTQYF